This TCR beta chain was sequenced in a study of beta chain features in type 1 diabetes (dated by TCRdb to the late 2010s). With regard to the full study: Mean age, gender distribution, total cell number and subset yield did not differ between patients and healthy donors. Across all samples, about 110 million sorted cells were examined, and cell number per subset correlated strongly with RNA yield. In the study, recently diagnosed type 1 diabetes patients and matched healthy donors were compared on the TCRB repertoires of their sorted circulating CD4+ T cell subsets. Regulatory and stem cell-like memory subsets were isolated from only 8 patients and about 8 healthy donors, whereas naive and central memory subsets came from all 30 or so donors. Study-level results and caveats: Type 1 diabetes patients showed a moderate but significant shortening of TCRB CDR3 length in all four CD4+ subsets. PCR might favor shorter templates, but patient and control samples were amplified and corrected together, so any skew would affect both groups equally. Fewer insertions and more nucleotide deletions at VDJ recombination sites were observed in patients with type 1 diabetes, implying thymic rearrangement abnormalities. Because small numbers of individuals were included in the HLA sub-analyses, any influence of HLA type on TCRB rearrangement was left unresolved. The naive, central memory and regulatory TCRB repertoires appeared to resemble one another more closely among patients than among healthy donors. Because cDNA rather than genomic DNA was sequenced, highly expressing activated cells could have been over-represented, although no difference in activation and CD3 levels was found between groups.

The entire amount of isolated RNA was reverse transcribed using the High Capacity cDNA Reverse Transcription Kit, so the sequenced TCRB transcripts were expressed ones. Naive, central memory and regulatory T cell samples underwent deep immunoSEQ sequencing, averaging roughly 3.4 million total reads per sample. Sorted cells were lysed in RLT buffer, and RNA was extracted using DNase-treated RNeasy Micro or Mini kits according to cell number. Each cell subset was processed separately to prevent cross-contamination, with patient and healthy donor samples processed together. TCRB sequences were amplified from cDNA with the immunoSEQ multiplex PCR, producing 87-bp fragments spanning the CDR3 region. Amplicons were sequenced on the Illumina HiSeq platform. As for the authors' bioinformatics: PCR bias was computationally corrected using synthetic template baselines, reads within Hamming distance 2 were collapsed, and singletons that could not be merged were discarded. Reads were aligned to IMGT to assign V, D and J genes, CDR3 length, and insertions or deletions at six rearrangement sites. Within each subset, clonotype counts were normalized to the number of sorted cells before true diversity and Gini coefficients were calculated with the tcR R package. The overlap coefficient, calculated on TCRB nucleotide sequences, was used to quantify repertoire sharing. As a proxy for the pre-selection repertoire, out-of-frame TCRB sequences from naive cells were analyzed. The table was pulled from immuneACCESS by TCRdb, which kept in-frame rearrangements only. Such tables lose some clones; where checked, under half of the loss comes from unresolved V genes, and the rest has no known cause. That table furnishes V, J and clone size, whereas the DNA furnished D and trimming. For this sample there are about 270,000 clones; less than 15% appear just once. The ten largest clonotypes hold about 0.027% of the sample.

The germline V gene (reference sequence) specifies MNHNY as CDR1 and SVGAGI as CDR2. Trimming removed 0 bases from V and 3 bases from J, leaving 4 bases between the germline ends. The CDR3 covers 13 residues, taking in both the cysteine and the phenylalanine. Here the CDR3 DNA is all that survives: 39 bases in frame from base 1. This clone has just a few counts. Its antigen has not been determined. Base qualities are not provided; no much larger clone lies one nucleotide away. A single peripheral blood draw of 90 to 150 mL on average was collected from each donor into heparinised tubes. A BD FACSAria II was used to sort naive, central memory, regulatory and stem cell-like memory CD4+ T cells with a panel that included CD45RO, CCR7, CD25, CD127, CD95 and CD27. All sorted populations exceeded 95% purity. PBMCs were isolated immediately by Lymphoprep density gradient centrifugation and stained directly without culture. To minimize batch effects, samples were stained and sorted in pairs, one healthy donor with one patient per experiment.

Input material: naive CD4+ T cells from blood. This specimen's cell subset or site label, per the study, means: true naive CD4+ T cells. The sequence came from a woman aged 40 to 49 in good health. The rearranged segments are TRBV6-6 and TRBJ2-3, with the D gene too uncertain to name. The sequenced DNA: TGTGCCAGCAGTTACTCGTCGACAGATACGCAGTATTTT. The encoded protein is CASSYSSTDTQYF.